This T cell receptor beta chain originates from a study of T cells in women clearing cervical HPV infection. Generated by immunoSEQ multiplex PCR, the TCRdb table keeps only in-frame clones and is missing some. The sample's table shows tens of thousands of clones. The TCR comes from a woman between 18 and 70 years old with a cervical HPV16 infection that either progressed to CIN3+ or cleared (not recorded which). Sequencing was done on a sample of blood buffy coat.

The CDR3 bases that were read are TGTGCCAGCAGCCCGGGACAGACCTATGGC. Amino acids: CASSPGQTYG. Given in full, the CDR3 is CASSPGQTYGYTF. The chain recombines TRBV7-9 with TRBJ1-2; 7 nucleotides line up with TRBD1. The observed sequence ends 3 residues before the CDR3 terminus, with the missing tail filled in from the germline J gene. Germline V gene data show CDR1 as SEHNR and CDR2 as FQNEAQ (reference sequence). After removal of 5 bases from V and 4 bases from J, the junction contained 4 bases not matched to a gene. The CDR3 has 13 amino acids.